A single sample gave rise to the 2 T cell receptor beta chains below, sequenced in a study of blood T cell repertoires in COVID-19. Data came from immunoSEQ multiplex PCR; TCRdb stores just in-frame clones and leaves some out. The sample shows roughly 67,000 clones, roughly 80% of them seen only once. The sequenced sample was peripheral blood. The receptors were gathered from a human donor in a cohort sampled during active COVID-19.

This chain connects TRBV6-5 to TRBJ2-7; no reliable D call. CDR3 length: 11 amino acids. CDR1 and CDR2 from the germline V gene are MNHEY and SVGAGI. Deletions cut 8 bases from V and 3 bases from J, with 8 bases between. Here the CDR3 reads CASQAHYEQYF. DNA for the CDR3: TGTGCCAGCCAAGCCCACTACGAGCAGTACTTC.

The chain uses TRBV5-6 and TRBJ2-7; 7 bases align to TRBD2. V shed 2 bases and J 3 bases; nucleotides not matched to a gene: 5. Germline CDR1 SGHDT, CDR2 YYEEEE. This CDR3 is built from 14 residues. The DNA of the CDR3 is TGTGCCAGCAGCTTAGGGGAGCGGGACTACGAGCAGTACTTC. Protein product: CASSLGERDYEQYF.